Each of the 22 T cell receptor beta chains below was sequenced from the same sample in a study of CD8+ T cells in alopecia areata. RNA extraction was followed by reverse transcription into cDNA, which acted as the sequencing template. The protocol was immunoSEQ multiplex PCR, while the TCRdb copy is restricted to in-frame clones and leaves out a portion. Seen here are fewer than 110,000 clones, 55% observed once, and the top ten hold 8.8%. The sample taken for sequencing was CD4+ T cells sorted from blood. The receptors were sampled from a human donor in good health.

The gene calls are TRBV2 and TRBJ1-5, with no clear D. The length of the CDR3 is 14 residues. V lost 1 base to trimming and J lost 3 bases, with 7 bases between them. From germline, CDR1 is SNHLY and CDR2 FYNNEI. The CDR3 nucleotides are TGTGCCAGCAGTGAAGTTACAGACAATCAGCCCCAGCATTTT. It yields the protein CASSEVTDNQPQHF. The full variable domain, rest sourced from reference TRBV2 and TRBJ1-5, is EPEVTQTPSHQVTQMGQEVILRCVPISNHLYFYWYRQILGQKVEFLVSFYNNEISEKSEIFDDQFSVERPDGSNFTLKIRSTKLEDSAMYFCASSEVTDNQPQHFGDGTRLSIL.

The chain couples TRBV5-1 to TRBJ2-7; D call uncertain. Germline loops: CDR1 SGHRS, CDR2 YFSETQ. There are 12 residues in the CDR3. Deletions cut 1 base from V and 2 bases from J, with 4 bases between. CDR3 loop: CASSLYPYEQYF. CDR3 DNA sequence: TGCGCCAGCAGCTTGTATCCCTACGAGCAGTACTTC.

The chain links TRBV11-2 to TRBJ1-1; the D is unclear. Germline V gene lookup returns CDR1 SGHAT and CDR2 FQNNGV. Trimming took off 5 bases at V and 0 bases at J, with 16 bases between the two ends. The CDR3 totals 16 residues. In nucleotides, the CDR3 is TGTGCCAGCAGCCTAACCTCCGCCCTGGTGAACACTGAAGCTTTCTTT. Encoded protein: CASSLTSALVNTEAFF.

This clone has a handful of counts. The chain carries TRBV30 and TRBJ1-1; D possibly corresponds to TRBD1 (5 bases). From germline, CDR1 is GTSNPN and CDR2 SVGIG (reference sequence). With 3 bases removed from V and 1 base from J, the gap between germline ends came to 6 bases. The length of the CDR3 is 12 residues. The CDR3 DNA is TGTGCCTGGAGCAGGGAGAACACTGAAGCTTTCTTT. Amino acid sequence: CAWSRENTEAFF. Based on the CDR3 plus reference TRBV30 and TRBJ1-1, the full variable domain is SQTIHQWPATLVQPVGSPLSLECTVEGTSNPNLYWYRQAAGRGLQLLFYSVGIGQISSEVPQNLSASRPQDRQFILSSKKLLLSDSGFYLCAWSRENTEAFFGQGTRLTVV.

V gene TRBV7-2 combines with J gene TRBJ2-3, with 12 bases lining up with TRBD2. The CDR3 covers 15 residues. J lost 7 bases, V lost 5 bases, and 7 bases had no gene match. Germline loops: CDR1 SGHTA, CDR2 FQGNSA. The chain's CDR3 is CASSHASGGVNTQYF. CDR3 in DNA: TGTGCCAGCAGCCACGCTAGCGGGGGGGTTAATACGCAGTATTTT.

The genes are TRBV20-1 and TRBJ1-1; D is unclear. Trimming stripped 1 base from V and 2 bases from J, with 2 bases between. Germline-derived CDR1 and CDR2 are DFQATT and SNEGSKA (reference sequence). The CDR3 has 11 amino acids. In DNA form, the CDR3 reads TGCAGTGCTAGAGCCAACACTGAAGCTTTCTTT. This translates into CSARANTEAFF.

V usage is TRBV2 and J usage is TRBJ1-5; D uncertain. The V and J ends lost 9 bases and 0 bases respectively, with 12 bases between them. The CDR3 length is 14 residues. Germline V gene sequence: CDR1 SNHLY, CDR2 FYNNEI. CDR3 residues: CASCSVYSNQPQHF. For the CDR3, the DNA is TGTGCCAGTTGCAGCGTCTATAGCAATCAGCCCCAGCATTTT.

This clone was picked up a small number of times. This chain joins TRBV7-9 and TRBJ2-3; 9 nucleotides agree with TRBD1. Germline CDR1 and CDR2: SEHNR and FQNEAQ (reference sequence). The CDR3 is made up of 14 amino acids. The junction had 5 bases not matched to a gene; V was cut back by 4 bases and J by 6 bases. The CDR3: CASSSDRGSDTQYF. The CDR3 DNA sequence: TGTGCCAGCAGCTCGGACAGGGGCAGCGATACGCAGTATTTT.

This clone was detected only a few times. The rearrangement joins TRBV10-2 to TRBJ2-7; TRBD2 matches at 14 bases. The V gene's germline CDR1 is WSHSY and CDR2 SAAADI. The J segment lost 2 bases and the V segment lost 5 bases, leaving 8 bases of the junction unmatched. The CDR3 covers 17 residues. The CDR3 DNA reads TGCGCCAGCAGTCTGACTAGCGGGGGGGCCGGGGCCTACGAGCAGTACTTC. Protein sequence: CASSLTSGGAGAYEQYF.

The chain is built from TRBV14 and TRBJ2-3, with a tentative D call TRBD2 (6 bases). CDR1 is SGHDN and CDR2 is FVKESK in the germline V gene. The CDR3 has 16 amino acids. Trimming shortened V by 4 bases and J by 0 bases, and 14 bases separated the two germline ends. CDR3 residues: CASSPGTGTSTDTQYF. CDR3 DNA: TGTGCCAGCAGCCCAGGGACGGGGACTAGCACAGATACGCAGTATTTT.

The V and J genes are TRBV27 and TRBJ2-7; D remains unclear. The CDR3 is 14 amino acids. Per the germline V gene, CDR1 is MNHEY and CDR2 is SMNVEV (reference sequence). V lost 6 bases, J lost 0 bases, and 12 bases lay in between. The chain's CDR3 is CASSWRFGSYEQYF. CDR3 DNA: TGTGCCAGCAGCTGGCGGTTCGGCTCCTACGAGCAGTACTTC.

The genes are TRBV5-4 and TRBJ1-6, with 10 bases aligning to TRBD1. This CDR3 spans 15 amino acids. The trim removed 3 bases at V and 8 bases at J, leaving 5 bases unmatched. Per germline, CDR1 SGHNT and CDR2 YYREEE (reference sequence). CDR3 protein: CASSSTGGVHSPLHF. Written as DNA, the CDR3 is TGTGCCAGCAGCTCGACAGGGGGCGTACATTCACCCCTCCACTTT.

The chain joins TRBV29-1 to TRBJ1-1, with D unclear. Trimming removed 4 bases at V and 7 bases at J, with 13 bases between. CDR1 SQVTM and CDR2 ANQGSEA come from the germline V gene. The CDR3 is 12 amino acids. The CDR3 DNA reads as TGCAGCGTTGTATCAACGGAAATTGAAGCTTTCTTT. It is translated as CSVVSTEIEAFF.

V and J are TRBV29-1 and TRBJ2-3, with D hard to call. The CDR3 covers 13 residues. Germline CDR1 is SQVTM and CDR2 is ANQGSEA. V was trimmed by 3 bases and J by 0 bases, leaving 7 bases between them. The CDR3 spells CSVEETSTDTQYF. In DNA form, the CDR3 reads TGCAGCGTTGAGGAGACTAGCACAGATACGCAGTATTTT.

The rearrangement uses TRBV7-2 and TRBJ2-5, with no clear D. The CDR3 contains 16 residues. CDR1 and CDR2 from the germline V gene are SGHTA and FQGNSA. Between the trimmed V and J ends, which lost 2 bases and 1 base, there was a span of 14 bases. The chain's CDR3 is CASSLPQPFFQETQYF. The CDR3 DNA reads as TGTGCCAGCAGCTTACCCCAACCTTTCTTCCAAGAGACCCAGTACTTC.

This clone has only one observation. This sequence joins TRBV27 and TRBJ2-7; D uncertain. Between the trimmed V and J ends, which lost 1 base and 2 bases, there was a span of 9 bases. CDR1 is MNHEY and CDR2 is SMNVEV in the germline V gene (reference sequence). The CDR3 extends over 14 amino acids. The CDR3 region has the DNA TGTGCCAGCAGTTTATTTCTCGGAACCTACGAGCAGTACTTC. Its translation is CASSLFLGTYEQYF.

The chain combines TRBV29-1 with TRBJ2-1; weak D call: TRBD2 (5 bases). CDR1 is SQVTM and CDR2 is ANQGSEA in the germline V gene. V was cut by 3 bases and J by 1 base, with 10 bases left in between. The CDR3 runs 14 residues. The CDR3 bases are TGCAGCGTTGAGCGGGCGCGGTCCTACAATGAGCAGTTCTTC. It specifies CSVERARSYNEQFF.

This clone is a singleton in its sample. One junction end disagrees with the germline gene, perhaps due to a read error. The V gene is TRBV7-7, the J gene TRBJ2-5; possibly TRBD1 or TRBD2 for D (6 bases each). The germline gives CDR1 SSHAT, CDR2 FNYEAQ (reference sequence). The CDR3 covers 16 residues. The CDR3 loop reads CASSLKGGSGQETQYF. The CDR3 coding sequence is TGTGCTAGCAGCTTAAAAGGGGGGAGCGGACAAGAGACCCAGTACTTC.

The CDR3 region is CASSYRDRDTEAFF. The CDR3 bases are TGTGCCAGCAGCTACCGGGACAGGGACACTGAAGCTTTCTTT. The chain joins TRBV7-2 to TRBJ1-1; TRBD1 agrees at 9 bases. The V gene end was trimmed by 4 bases and the J gene end by 3 bases; junction bases not matched to a gene: 3. Germline V CDR1 and CDR2: SGHTA, FQGNSA. The CDR3 loop spans 14 amino acids.

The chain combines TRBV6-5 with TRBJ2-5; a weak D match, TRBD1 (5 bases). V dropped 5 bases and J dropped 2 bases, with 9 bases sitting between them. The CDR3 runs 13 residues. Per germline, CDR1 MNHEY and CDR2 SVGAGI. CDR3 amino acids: CASSARVQETQYF. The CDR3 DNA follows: TGTGCCAGCAGTGCCAGGGTGCAAGAGACCCAGTACTTC.

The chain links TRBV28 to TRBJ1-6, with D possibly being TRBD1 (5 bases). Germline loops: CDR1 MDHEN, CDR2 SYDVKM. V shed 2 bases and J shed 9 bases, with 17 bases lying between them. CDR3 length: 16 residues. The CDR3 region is CASSLHRTVGTSPLHF. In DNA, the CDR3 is TGTGCCAGCAGTTTACACAGGACGGTTGGGACTTCACCCCTCCACTTT.

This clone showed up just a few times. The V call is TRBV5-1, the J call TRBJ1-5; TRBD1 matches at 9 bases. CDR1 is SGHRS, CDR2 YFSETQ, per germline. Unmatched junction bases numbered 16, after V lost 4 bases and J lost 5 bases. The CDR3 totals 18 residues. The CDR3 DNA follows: TGCGCCAGCAGCCAACTCCGGGACAGGGCCCTGAATGATCAGCCCCAGCATTTT. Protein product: CASSQLRDRALNDQPQHF.